This TCR beta chain was captured in a study of breast tumors, draining lymph nodes, adjacent tissues. In this sample, this clonotype turned up many times. What it binds is not known. TCRdb reprocessed the multiplex PCR reads via MiXCR and lists one record per CDR3 protein. The table lists around 130,000 distinct CDR3 sequences, 21% of them singletons, with 2% to 2.5% in the top ten. Study-wide points: Most tumor T cells seemingly derive from lymph node, then expand in tumor. Tumor and nontumor repertoires were significantly more similar in luminal-like than in basal-like breast cancer.

Samples came from axillary lymph nodes draining the breast cancer. The CDR3 sequence is 16 residues long. V lost 3 bases and J lost 5, with 17 bases in between. The sample was axillary lymph node tissue. The receptor's source is a female donor with breast cancer. Some clones in this sample may be carry-over from other donors' samples. The V gene is TRBV12-3 or TRBV12-4, the J gene TRBJ2-1; unclear D gene. DNA of the CDR3: TGTGCCAGCAGTTTTTTCGCTGTCAACATCGACAATGAGCAGTTCTTC. Amino acids: CASSFFAVNIDNEQFF.